Below are 4 T cell receptor beta chains sequenced from a single sample in a study of response to subunit inactivated influenza vaccine. Using its own MiXCR run on the RT-PCR reads, TCRdb lists one record per CDR3 protein. Here the sample spans more than 550,000 distinct CDR3 sequences, 11% being singletons. These data are also associated with another study on T cells expressing NK-cell markers. That report notes: The cDNA for TCR beta came from 5'RACE template switching with UMIs.

The source material was PBMCs from blood, sampled on the day of vaccination. All receptors come from a man aged 50 or older who received an inactivated influenza vaccine.

This clonotype has more than one count but fewer than ten. V usage is TRBV14 and J usage is TRBJ2-3, with D maybe TRBD2 (7 bases). Germline CDR1 reads SGHDN; CDR2 reads FVKESK. V lost 5 bases to trimming and J lost 3 bases, with 18 bases between them. This CDR3 spans 16 amino acids. The CDR3 protein is CASSTRRGGWTDTQYF. The CDR3 bases are TGTGCCAGCAGCACCCGCCGCGGGGGCTGGACAGATACGCAGTATTTT.

In this sample, this clonotype turned up many times. The chain is built from TRBV20-1 and TRBJ2-7; possible D gene TRBD2, 7 bases. CDR3 length: 15 residues. The germline V gene encodes CDR1 DFQATT and CDR2 SNEGSKA (reference sequence). The V and J ends lost 2 bases and 5 bases respectively, with 19 bases between them. CDR3 amino acids: CSARTGGWDTHEQYF. The CDR3 coding sequence is TGCAGTGCTAGAACGGGGGGCTGGGATACCCACGAGCAGTACTTC.

The chain employs TRBV7-2 and TRBJ1-6; possible D gene TRBD1, 6 bases. Germline V lookup: CDR1 SGHTA, CDR2 FQGNSA. The CDR3 sequence is 15 residues long. Trimming took 5 bases from V and 9 from J, leaving 17 bases between them. This CDR3 is CASSPLGGGGSPLHF. The CDR3 nucleotides read TGTGCCAGCAGCCCCTTGGGGGGCGGGGGTTCACCCCTCCACTTT.

The V and J genes are TRBV12-3 or TRBV12-4 and TRBJ1-4; tentative D call: TRBD1 (6 bases). The CDR3 is 14 residues long. V was pared by 6 bases and J by 3 bases, with 11 bases between. The CDR3 DNA is TGTGCCAGCAGAGAGACAGGCCCTAATGAAAAACTGTTTTTT. Protein sequence: CASRETGPNEKLFF.